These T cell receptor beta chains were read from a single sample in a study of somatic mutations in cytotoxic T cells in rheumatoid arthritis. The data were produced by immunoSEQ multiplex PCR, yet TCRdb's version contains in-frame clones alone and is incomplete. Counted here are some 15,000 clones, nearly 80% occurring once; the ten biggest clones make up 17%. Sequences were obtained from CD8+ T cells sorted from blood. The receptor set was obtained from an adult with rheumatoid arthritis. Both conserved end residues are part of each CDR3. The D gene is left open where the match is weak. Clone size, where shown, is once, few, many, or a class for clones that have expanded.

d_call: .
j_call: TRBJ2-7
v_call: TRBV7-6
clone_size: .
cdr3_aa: CASSPRTSHLSYEQYF
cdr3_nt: TGTGCCAGCAGCCCGCGGACTTCCCACCTCTCCTACGAGCAGTACTTC

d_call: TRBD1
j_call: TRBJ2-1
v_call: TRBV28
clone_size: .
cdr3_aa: CASSLVGTAYNEQFF
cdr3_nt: TGTGCCAGCAGTTTAGTCGGGACAGCTTACAATGAGCAGTTCTTC

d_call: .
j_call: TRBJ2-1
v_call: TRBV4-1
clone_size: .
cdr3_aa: CASSPDSLNEQFF
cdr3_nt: TGCGCCAGCAGCCCCGACAGCCTCAATGAGCAGTTCTTC

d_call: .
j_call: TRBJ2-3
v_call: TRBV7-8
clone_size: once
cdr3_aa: CASSLPVGPLDTQYF
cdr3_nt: TGTGCCAGCAGCTTACCGGTGGGGCCATTGGATACGCAGTATTTT

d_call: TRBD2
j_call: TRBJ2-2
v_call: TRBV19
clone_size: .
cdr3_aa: CASERGGYTGELFF
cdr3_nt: TGTGCCAGTGAGCGGGGGGGATACACCGGGGAGCTGTTTTTT

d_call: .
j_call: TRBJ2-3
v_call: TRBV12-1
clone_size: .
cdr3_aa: CASSLGASGSTDTQYF
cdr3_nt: TGTGCCAGCAGCCTTGGAGCTAGCGGGTCCACAGATACGCAGTATTTT

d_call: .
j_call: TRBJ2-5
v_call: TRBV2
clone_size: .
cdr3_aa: CASSRVGEQYF
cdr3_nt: TGTGCCAGCAGTCGAGTGGGGGAGCAGTACTTC

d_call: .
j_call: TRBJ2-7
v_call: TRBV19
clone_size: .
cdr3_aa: CASSIGAHRLIYEQYF
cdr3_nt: TGTGCCAGTAGTATAGGGGCCCACCGCCTCATCTACGAGCAGTACTTC

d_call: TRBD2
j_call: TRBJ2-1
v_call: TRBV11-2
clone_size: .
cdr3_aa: CASSILAGRNNEQFF
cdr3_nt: TGTGCCAGCAGCATCCTAGCGGGTAGGAACAATGAGCAGTTCTTC

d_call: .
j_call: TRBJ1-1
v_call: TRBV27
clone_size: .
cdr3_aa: CASSPGGGSEAFF
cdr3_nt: TGTGCCAGCAGTCCCGGGGGGGGGAGTGAAGCTTTCTTT

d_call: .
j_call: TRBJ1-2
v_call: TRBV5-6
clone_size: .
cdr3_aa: CASSLGITNYGYTF
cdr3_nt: TGTGCCAGCAGCTTGGGTATAACTAACTATGGCTACACCTTC

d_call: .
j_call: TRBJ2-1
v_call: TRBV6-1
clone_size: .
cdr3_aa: CASSESGNEQFF
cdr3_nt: TGTGCCAGCAGTGAATCGGGTAATGAGCAGTTCTTC

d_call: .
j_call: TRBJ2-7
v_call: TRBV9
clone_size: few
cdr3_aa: CASSVVGDWSYEQYF
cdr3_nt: TGTGCCAGCAGCGTAGTGGGGGACTGGTCCTACGAGCAGTACTTC

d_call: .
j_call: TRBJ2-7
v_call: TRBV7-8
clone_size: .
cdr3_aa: CASSITGSSYEQYF
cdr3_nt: TGTGCCAGCAGCATCACTGGGAGCTCCTACGAGCAGTACTTC

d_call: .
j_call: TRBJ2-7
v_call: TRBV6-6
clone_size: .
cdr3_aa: CASSSDYEQYF
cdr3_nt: TGTGCCAGCAGTTCTGACTACGAGCAGTACTTC

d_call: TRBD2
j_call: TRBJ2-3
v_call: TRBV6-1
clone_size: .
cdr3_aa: CASSGGLAGTSTDTQYF
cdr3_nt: TGTGCCAGCAGTGGCGGACTAGCGGGGACCTCCACAGATACGCAGTATTTT

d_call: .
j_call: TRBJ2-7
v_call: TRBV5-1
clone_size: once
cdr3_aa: CASSPEGADLSEQYF
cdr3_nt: TGCGCCAGCAGCCCGGAGGGGGCTGATCTGAGCGAGCAGTACTTC

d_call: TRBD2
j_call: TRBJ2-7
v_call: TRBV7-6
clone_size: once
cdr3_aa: CASSPGGGISYEQYF
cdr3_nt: TGTGCCAGCAGCCCCGGGGGGGGGATAAGCTACGAGCAGTACTTC

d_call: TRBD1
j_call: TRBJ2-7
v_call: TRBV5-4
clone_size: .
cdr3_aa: CASSFLQGTSSYEQYF
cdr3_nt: TGTGCCAGCAGCTTCCTACAGGGGACAAGCTCCTACGAGCAGTACTTC

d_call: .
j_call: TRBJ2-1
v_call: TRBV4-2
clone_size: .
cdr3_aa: CASSQEGGLSYNEQFF
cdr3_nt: TGTGCCAGCAGCCAAGAGGGGGGCCTCTCCTACAATGAGCAGTTCTTC

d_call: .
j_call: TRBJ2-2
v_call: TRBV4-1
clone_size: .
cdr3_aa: CASSQEGAPNTGELFF
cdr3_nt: TGCGCCAGCAGCCAAGAGGGGGCACCGAACACCGGGGAGCTGTTTTTT

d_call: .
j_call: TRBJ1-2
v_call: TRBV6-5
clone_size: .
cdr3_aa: CASRTGGRRYGYTF
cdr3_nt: TGTGCCAGCAGAACTGGGGGGCGCCGCTATGGCTACACCTTC

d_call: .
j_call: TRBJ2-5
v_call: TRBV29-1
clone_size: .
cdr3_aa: CSATVTQETQYF
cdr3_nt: TGCAGTGCGACAGTGACCCAAGAGACCCAGTACTTC

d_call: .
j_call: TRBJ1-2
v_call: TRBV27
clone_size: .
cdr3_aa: CASSLNRANYGYTF
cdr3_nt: TGTGCCAGCAGTTTAAACAGGGCGAACTATGGCTACACCTTC

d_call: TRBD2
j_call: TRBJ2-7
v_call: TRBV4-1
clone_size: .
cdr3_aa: CASSQDQRGGLYEQYF
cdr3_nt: TGCGCCAGCAGCCAAGATCAGCGGGGGGGCCTTTACGAGCAGTACTTC

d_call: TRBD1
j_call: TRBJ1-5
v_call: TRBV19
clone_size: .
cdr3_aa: CASTLGGFGNQPQHF
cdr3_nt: TGTGCCAGTACCCTAGGGGGCTTCGGCAATCAGCCCCAGCATTTT

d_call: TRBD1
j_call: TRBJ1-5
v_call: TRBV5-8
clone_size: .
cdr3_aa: CASSFPGTGSDQPQHF
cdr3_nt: TGTGCCAGCAGCTTTCCCGGGACAGGGTCCGATCAGCCCCAGCATTTT

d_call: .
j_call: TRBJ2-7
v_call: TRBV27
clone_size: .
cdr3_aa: CASRSSAGREQYF
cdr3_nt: TGTGCCAGCAGGTCCTCGGCAGGGCGCGAGCAGTACTTC

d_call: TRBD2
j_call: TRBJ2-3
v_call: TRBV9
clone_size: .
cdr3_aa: CASSPWTSGVSDTQYF
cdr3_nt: TGTGCCAGCAGCCCTTGGACTAGCGGGGTCTCAGATACGCAGTATTTT

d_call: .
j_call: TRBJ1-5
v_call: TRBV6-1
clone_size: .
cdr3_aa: CASNQLPLYQPQHF
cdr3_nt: TGTGCCAGCAACCAGCTTCCCCTATATCAGCCCCAGCATTTT

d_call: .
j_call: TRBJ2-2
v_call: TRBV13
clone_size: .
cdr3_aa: CASSPRTPRDGNTGELFF
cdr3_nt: TGTGCCAGCAGCCCGCGAACTCCTAGGGACGGCAACACCGGGGAGCTGTTTTTT

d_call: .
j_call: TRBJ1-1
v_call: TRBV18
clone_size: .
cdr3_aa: CASSPLGPNTEAFF
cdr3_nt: TGTGCCAGCTCACCATTGGGCCCAAACACTGAAGCTTTCTTT

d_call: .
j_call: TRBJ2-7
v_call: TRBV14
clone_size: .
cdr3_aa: CASSQRTYEQYF
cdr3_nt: TGTGCCAGCTCCCAGAGAACCTACGAGCAGTACTTC

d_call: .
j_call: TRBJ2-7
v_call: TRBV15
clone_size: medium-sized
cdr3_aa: CATSPAGVQYSYEQYF
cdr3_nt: TGTGCCACCAGCCCGGCAGGGGTCCAATACTCCTACGAGCAGTACTTC

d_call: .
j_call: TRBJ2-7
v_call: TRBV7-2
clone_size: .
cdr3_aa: CASSLLGTYSYEQYF
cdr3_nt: TGTGCCAGCAGCTTATTGGGGACCTACTCCTACGAGCAGTACTTC

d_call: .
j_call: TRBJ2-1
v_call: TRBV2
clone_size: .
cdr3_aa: CASSGSQGSYNEQFF
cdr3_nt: TGTGCCAGCAGTGGGTCCCAGGGTTCCTACAATGAGCAGTTCTTC

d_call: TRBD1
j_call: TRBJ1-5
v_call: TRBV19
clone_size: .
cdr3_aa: CASRDRVQQPQHF
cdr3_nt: TGTGCCAGCCGGGACAGGGTCCAGCAGCCCCAGCATTTT

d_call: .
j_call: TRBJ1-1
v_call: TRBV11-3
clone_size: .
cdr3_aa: CASSLGMNTEAFF
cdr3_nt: TGTGCCAGCAGCTTAGGAATGAACACTGAAGCTTTCTTT

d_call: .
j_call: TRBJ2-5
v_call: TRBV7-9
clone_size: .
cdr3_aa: CASSLELTVQETQYF
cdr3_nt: TGTGCCAGCAGCTTAGAGTTGACAGTTCAAGAGACCCAGTACTTC

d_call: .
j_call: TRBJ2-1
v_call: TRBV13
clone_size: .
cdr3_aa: CASSFGSRYEQFF
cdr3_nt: TGTGCCAGCAGCTTTGGGAGCCGGTATGAGCAGTTCTTC

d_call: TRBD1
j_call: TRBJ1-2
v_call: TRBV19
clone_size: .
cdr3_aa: CASSILGQERPYGYTF
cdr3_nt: TGTGCCAGTAGTATCCTGGGACAGGAGAGACCCTATGGCTACACCTTC

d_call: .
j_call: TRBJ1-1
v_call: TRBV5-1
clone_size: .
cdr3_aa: CASRRGMDELANTEAFF
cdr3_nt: TGCGCCAGCAGAAGAGGGATGGATGAACTTGCGAACACTGAAGCTTTCTTT

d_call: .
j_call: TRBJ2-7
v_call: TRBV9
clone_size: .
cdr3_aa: CASSVGGNAYEQYF
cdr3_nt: TGTGCCAGCAGCGTAGGAGGTAACGCCTACGAGCAGTACTTC

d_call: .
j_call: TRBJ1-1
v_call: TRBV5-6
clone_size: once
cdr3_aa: CASSFGGPNTEAFF
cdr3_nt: TGTGCCAGCAGCTTTGGGGGCCCGAACACTGAAGCTTTCTTT

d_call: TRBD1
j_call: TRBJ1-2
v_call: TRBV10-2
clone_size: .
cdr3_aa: CASSPTKGTGRDGYTF
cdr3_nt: TGCGCCAGCAGTCCTACAAAAGGGACAGGGAGGGATGGCTACACCTTC

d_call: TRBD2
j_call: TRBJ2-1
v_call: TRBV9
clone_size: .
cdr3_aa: CASSVGSAGSYNEQFF
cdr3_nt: TGTGCCAGCAGCGTAGGATCAGCGGGGAGCTACAATGAGCAGTTCTTC

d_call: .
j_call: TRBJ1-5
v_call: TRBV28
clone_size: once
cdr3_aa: CASNGVVDNQPQHF
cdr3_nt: TGTGCCAGTAATGGCGTCGTGGACAATCAGCCCCAGCATTTT

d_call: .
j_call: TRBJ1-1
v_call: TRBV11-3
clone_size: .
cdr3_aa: CASSYGGQKAFF
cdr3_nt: TGTGCCAGCAGCTACGGCGGGCAGAAAGCTTTCTTT

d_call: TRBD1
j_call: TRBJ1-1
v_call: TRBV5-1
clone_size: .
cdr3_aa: CASSLAGLGGPPEAFF
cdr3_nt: TGCGCCAGCAGCTTGGCCGGTCTAGGGGGCCCCCCTGAAGCTTTCTTT